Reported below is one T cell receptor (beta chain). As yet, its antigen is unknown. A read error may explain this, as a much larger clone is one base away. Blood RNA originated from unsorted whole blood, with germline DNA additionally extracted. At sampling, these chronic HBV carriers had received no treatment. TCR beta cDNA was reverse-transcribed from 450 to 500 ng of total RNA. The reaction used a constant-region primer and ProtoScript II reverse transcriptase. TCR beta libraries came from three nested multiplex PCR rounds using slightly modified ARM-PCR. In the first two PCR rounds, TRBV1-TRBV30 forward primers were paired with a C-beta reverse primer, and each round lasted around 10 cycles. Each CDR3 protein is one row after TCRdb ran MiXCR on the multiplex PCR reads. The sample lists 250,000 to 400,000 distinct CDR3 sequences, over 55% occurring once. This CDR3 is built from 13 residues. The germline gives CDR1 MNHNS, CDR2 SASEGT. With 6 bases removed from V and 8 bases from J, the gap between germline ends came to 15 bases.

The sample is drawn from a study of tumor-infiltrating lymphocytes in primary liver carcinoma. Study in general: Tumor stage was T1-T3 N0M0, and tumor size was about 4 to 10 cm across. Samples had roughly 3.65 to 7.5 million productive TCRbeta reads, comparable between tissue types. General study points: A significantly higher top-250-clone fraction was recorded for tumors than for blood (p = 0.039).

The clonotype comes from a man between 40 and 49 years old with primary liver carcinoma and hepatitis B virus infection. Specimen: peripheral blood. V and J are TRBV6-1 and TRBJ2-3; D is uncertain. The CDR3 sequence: CASSRGPLATQYF. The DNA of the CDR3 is TGTGCCAGCAGCCGCGGCCCCCTTGCTACGCAGTATTTT.